This T cell receptor (beta chain) appears in the sequencing data of a study of T cell responses to AZD1222 COVID-19 vaccine. Study results and caveats: Following two doses of AZD1222, Spike-specific TCR breadth and depth rose. Mostly white British, mostly female donors; authors suggested clonal diversity may be underestimated. Repertoire collection took place solely once the T cell response had peaked.

Libraries were prepared by immunoSEQ multiplex PCR; TCRdb keeps only in-frame clonotypes and omits some of them. The sample holds roughly 120,000 clones, around 80% seen once. Regarding this clone: Its antigen is as yet unknown.

This CDR3 has 14 residues. Losses at the gene ends were 6 bases for V and 4 bases for J; bases not matched to a gene: 6. The germline V gene has CDR1 LGHNT and CDR2 FRNRAP. The sequence was obtained from an adult in good health. J is TRBJ1-5 and V is TRBV12-5; 7 nucleotides align to TRBD1. Here the sequenced sample was peripheral blood, taken on day 0 of AZD1222 vaccination. The CDR3 loop is CASGTGLDNQPQHF. As DNA, the CDR3 is TGTGCTAGTGGGACAGGGCTGGATAATCAGCCCCAGCATTTT.